Each of the 29 T cell receptor beta chains below was sequenced from the same sample in a study of Graves' ophthalmopathy and Graves' hyperthyroidism. Transcripts of RNA were the source for amplifying TCR beta CDR3 regions. An initial RT-PCR round employing HTBI primers preceded a second-round multiplex PCR. TCRdb called the multiplex PCR reads again in MiXCR, with one record for every CDR3 protein. The sample records a few hundred thousand distinct CDR3 sequences, under 45% being singletons. Sequenced: peripheral blood or thyroid tissue (not recorded which). Every receptor here comes from an adult man with Graves' hyperthyroidism.

On this clonotype itself: Possible read error: a much larger clone is one base away. J is TRBJ2-7 and V is TRBV7-9, with D unclear. CDR1 is SEHNR, CDR2 FQNEAQ, per germline (reference sequence). There are 13 residues in the CDR3. V gave up 3 bases and J gave up 7 bases, with 13 bases separating them. CDR3: CASSFRVYDEQYF. The CDR3 DNA reads TGTGCCAGCAGCTTCCGGGTCTACGATGAGCAGTACTTC.

The rearrangement links TRBV2 to TRBJ1-2; the D is unclear. From germline, CDR1 is SNHLY and CDR2 FYNNEI. With 5 bases removed from V and 2 bases from J, the gap between germline ends came to 12 bases. This CDR3 spans 14 amino acids. In DNA form, the CDR3 reads TGTGCCAGCAGTTTTGAAGAACCAAACTATGGCTACACCTTC. It encodes CASSFEEPNYGYTF.

The V call is TRBV7-2, the J call TRBJ2-5; 15 bases line up with TRBD2. J lost 3 bases, V lost 4 bases, and 3 bases had no gene match. The CDR3 is 16 amino acids. The germline V gene encodes CDR1 SGHTA and CDR2 FQGNSA. The CDR3 region is CASSSGLAGGKETQYF. In nucleotides, the CDR3 is TGTGCCAGCAGCTCGGGACTAGCGGGAGGAAAAGAGACCCAGTACTTC.

This clonotype showed up many times. V is TRBV6-5 and J is TRBJ1-1, with a tentative D call TRBD1 (5 bases). This CDR3 has 13 amino acids. Germline values: CDR1 MNHEY, CDR2 SVGAGI. V was shortened by 6 bases and J by 6 bases, with 14 bases between the two germline ends. This CDR3 reads CASSRERGAEAFF. In nucleotides, the CDR3 is TGTGCCAGCAGCAGGGAGAGAGGTGCTGAAGCTTTCTTT.

The V and J genes are TRBV3-1 and TRBJ1-2, with a tentative D call TRBD1 (5 bases). Trimming removed 2 bases from V and 5 bases from J, with 18 bases in between. The CDR3 spans 16 residues. Germline lookup yields CDR1 LGHDT and CDR2 YNNKEL (reference sequence). The CDR3 reads CASSQLGDRVSYGYTF. The CDR3, as DNA: TGTGCCAGCAGCCAACTCGGGGACCGAGTCTCTTATGGCTACACCTTC.

This sequence joins TRBV2 and TRBJ2-5, with a weak D call TRBD2 (5 bases). CDR3 size: 14 residues. V lost 6 bases to trimming and J lost 4 bases, with 15 bases between them. Per germline, CDR1 SNHLY and CDR2 FYNNEI. The CDR3: CASSGLRAGETQYF. The CDR3 nucleotides are TGTGCCAGCAGCGGACTGAGGGCCGGAGAGACCCAGTACTTC.

Remarks on this clonotype: One base away lies a much larger clone, so this may be a sequencing read error. The chain has TRBV9 and TRBJ2-5, with 12 bases lining up with TRBD1. After removal of 2 bases from V and 5 bases from J, the junction contained 4 bases not matched to a gene. Germline lookup yields CDR1 SGDLS and CDR2 YYNGEE. The CDR3 has 15 amino acids. CDR3 protein: CASSVRDRGPETQYF. DNA of the CDR3: TGTGCCAGCAGCGTCCGGGACAGGGGGCCCGAGACCCAGTACTTC.

The gene calls are TRBV10-2 and TRBJ1-4; TRBD1 agrees at 7 bases. V lost 0 bases and J lost 7; bases outside the gene matches: 8. Germline lookup yields CDR1 WSHSY and CDR2 SAAADI. This CDR3 region has 16 residues. As DNA, the CDR3 is TGCGCCAGCAGTGAGTCGAAAGGAGGGGGCGGTGAAAAACTGTTTTTT. Protein: CASSESKGGGGEKLFF.

This clonotype was detected only a few times. This chain connects TRBV4-1 to TRBJ2-7; 9 bases line up with TRBD1. In germline, CDR1 is MGHRA, CDR2 YSYEKL. V dropped 4 bases and J dropped 7; count of bases not matched to a gene: 5. The CDR3 sequence is 13 residues long. The CDR3 DNA reads TGCGCCAGCAGCCCGGACAGGGGAAAAGAGCAGTACTTC. It is translated as CASSPDRGKEQYF.

This clonotype was picked up many times. The chain uses TRBV20-1 and TRBJ2-5, with TRBD2 matching 10 bases. The germline V gene encodes CDR1 DFQATT and CDR2 SNEGSKA (reference sequence). Trimming at V came to 3 bases and at J to 5 bases, leaving 12 bases not matched to a gene. The CDR3 length is 16 residues. The CDR3 sequence is CSARVGTGLALETQYF. The DNA for the CDR3 is TGCAGTGCTAGGGTAGGGACGGGACTAGCGCTGGAGACCCAGTACTTC.

This clonotype was counted many times. V and J are TRBV19 and TRBJ1-1; weak D call: TRBD1 (6 bases). Germline V gene lookup returns CDR1 LNHDA and CDR2 SQIVND (reference sequence). The CDR3 loop spans 13 amino acids. Trimming removed 1 base from V and 11 bases from J, with 14 bases in between. DNA for the CDR3: TGTGCCAGTAGTATAGTGGTCGACAGGACGGCTTTCTTT. Translation: CASSIVVDRTAFF.

This clonotype was seen only a few times. This chain links TRBV27 with TRBJ2-5; 9 bases fit TRBD2. The V gene's germline CDR1 is MNHEY and CDR2 SMNVEV (reference sequence). Germline trimming cut 4 bases from V and 5 bases from J; bases unmatched to any gene: 14. CDR3 size: 17 residues. DNA for the CDR3: TGTGCCAGCAGTTGGGGCGTGGGCGGGAGGGCGAAGGAGACCCAGTACTTC. It yields the protein CASSWGVGGRAKETQYF.

The rearrangement uses TRBV15 and TRBJ2-6; perhaps D is TRBD1 or TRBD2 (5 bases each). The CDR3 loop spans 15 amino acids. From germline, CDR1 is LNHNV and CDR2 YYDKDF (reference sequence). V was trimmed by 1 base and J by 2 bases, leaving 6 bases between them. The chain's CDR3 is CATSRGGTGANVLTF. The CDR3, as DNA: TGTGCCACCAGCAGAGGGGGGACTGGGGCCAACGTCCTGACTTTC. The full variable domain, its missing parts supplied by reference TRBV15 and TRBJ2-6, is DAMVIQNPRYQVTQFGKPVTLSCSQTLNHNVMYWYQQKSSQAPKLLFHYYDKDFNNEADTPDNFQSRRPNTSFCFLDIRSPGLGDTAMYLCATSRGGTGANVLTFGAGSRLTVL.

The gene calls are TRBV12-3 or TRBV12-4 and TRBJ2-5; TRBD2 matches 7 bases. The length of the CDR3 is 15 residues. J was trimmed by 2 bases and V by 3 bases; bases with no gene match: 6. As DNA, the CDR3 is TGTGCCAGCAGTTTTCTTCTAGCGGAGCAAGAGACCCAGTACTTC. Translated, it gives CASSFLLAEQETQYF.

This clonotype occurred many times. The J gene is TRBJ1-2, the V gene TRBV6-1, with 7 bases aligning to TRBD1. Per germline, CDR1 MNHNS and CDR2 SASEGT. The V gene end was trimmed by 3 bases and the J gene end by 2 bases; junction bases not matched to a gene: 6. The CDR3 covers 15 residues. The CDR3 DNA is TGTGCCAGCAGTGATAGCGGACAGGCGAACTATGGCTACACCTTC. Its protein is CASSDSGQANYGYTF.

As concerns this clonotype: Since a much larger clone is just one base distant, this may be a read error. V gene TRBV12-3 or TRBV12-4 combines with J gene TRBJ2-7; 7 bases agree with TRBD1. V lost 10 bases and J lost 4; bases outside the gene matches: 10. The length of the CDR3 is 13 residues. The CDR3 coding sequence is TGTGCCACCACCGGACAGGTCCAGTACGAGCAGTACTTC. Translating it yields CATTGQVQYEQYF.

At least ten counts were recorded for this clonotype. The gene calls are TRBV7-6 and TRBJ2-5; the D gene is possibly TRBD2 (5 bases). Germline lookup yields CDR1 SGHVS and CDR2 FNYEAQ. V lost 0 bases, J lost 2 bases, and 10 bases lay in between. The CDR3 is made up of 15 amino acids. The CDR3 region is CASSLARTEQETQYF. The CDR3 DNA reads as TGTGCCAGCAGCTTAGCCCGGACTGAACAAGAGACCCAGTACTTC. The whole variable domain, filled in from reference TRBV7-6 and TRBJ2-5, reads GAGVSQSPRYKVTKRGQDVALRCDPISGHVSLYWYRQALGQGPEFLTYFNYEAQQDKSGLPNDRFSAERPEGSISTLTIQRTEQRDSAMYRCASSLARTEQETQYFGPGTRLLVL.

This clonotype was recorded at least ten times. The chain links TRBV29-1 to TRBJ1-6; 9 nucleotides agree with TRBD1. This CDR3 is 13 amino acids long. CDR1 and CDR2 (germline): SQVTM, ANQGSEA. Germline trimming cut 7 bases from V and 9 bases from J; bases unmatched to any gene: 7. The CDR3 loop reads CSAGQGSGSPLHF. For the CDR3, the DNA is TGCAGCGCGGGACAGGGAAGCGGTTCACCCCTCCACTTT.

The chain joins TRBV7-3 to TRBJ2-1, with 7 nucleotides matching TRBD2. CDR1 SGHTA and CDR2 FQGTGA come from the germline V gene. V lost 2 bases, J lost 0 bases, and 7 bases stayed unmatched. This CDR3 is built from 17 residues. The CDR3 DNA is TGTGCCAGCAGCTTATTATCGGGGGGAAGCTCCTACAATGAGCAGTTCTTC. It specifies CASSLLSGGSSYNEQFF.

This chain joins TRBV12-3 or TRBV12-4 and TRBJ2-7; a weak D match, TRBD2 (5 bases). Trimming shortened V by 8 bases and J by 3 bases, and 17 bases separated the two germline ends. The CDR3 is 14 residues long. CDR3 nucleotide sequence: TGTGCCAGCTCCTTCCGGGGATTTTACTACGAGCAGTACTTC. Protein: CASSFRGFYYEQYF.

This clonotype was recorded at least ten times. The chain links TRBV10-3 to TRBJ1-2; D call uncertain. The length of the CDR3 is 15 residues. CDR1 ENHRY and CDR2 SYGVKD come from the germline V gene. The V end was cut by 4 bases, the J end by 4 bases, with 16 bases between. Here the CDR3 reads CAISGAGATIYGYTF. CDR3 DNA: TGTGCCATCAGTGGGGCAGGAGCAACCATCTATGGCTACACCTTC.

The chain uses TRBV18 and TRBJ1-2; TRBD1 agrees at 10 bases. The CDR3 contains 16 residues. Germline lookup yields CDR1 KGHSH and CDR2 LQKENI. The trim removed 3 bases at V and 6 bases at J, leaving 10 bases unmatched. The CDR3 DNA reads TGTGCCAGCTCACCCCTTAAGACAGGGGGCAAGGATGGCTACACCTTC. This translates into CASSPLKTGGKDGYTF.

As concerns this clonotype: Since no conserved phenylalanine or tryptophan closes the CDR3, a read error is the likely cause. Because the CDR3's place on the DNA is in doubt, the DNA is left out and the CDR3 is given as listed by TCRdb. The chain links TRBV29-1 to TRBJ2-5; the DNA was not compared with TRBD1, the D call given in the table. A total of 13 residues make up the CDR3, ends included. From germline, CDR1 is SQVTM and CDR2 ANQGSEA. CDR3 loop: CSVTTGSGYTFGS.

This chain joins TRBV11-1 and TRBJ2-7; 9 nucleotides match TRBD1. Per the germline V gene, CDR1 is SGHAT and CDR2 is FQDESV (reference sequence). CDR3 size: 19 residues. V was pared by 1 base and J by 1 base, with 14 bases of the junction left unmatched. The CDR3 coding sequence is TGTGCCAGCAGCTTAGGGCGATGGGACAGGGACCTACCATCCTACGAGCAGTACTTC. Its translation is CASSLGRWDRDLPSYEQYF. Using reference TRBV11-1 and TRBJ2-7 for the parts outside the CDR3, the full variable domain is EAEVAQSPRYKITEKSQAVAFWCDPISGHATLYWYRQILGQGPELLVQFQDESVVDDSQLPKDRFSAERLKGVDSTLKIQPAELGDSAMYLCASSLGRWDRDLPSYEQYFGPGTRLTVT.

The sample holds many counts of this clonotype. The gene calls are TRBV5-4 and TRBJ2-5; TRBD2 agrees at 8 bases. V trimming: 4 bases; J trimming: 2 bases; junction bases outside the gene matches: 7. This CDR3 is built from 15 residues. Germline V gives CDR1 SGHNT, CDR2 YYREEE (reference sequence). This CDR3 is CASSVGTSQQETQYF. The DNA of the CDR3 is TGTGCCAGCAGCGTCGGGACTAGTCAACAAGAGACCCAGTACTTC.

This clonotype was seen once. This likely comes from a read error, as the CDR3 has no conserved phenylalanine or tryptophan at its end. This chain joins TRBV5-4 and TRBJ1-1, with D perhaps TRBD1 (6 bases). This CDR3 comprises 14 residues. Trimming pared 2 bases from V and 3 bases from J, leaving 11 bases between. Germline V gives CDR1 SGHNT, CDR2 YYREEE (reference sequence). CDR3 in amino acids: CASSLGGHYTEAFS. The CDR3 nucleotides read TGTGCCAGCAGCTTAGGGGGGCATTACACTGAAGCTTTCTCT.

Points on this clonotype: A much larger clone lies one base from this, so it may be a read error. The rearrangement uses TRBV7-6 and TRBJ2-7, with 8 nucleotides matching TRBD1. The length of the CDR3 is 13 residues. J gave up 3 bases and V 8 bases, and 6 bases lay outside the gene matches. The germline CDR1 and CDR2 sequences are SGHVS and FNYEAQ. CDR3 sequence (DNA): TGTGCCAGCGCCCCGGGACAGGACTACGAGCAGTACTTC. Its translation is CASAPGQDYEQYF.

This clonotype was observed at least ten times. The genes are TRBV7-9 and TRBJ2-7; a possible D gene is TRBD2 (6 bases). Deletions cut 0 bases from V and 3 bases from J, with 15 bases between. Germline V gene data show CDR1 as SEHNR and CDR2 as FQNEAQ (reference sequence). This CDR3 has 16 residues. This CDR3 is CASSLAIGGTLYEQYF. As DNA, the CDR3 is TGTGCCAGCAGCTTAGCGATCGGGGGTACCCTCTACGAGCAGTACTTC.

In the case of this clonotype: A read error may produce the germline difference seen at one junction end. This chain connects TRBV7-9 to TRBJ2-7, with TRBD1 matching over 8 bases. The CDR3 runs 18 residues. Germline V gene data show CDR1 as SEHNR and CDR2 as FQNEAQ (reference sequence). The CDR3 DNA follows: TGTGCCAGCAGCGAAGTCGGGACAGGCTATGAAACCGGCTACGAGCTGTACTTC. Amino acid sequence: CASSEVGTGYETGYELYF.